This T cell receptor (beta chain) derives from a study of cytomegalovirus exposure and HLA in healthy donors. This CDR3 comprises 14 residues. V was clipped by 5 bases and J by 1 base; unmatched bases: 7. The germline V gene encodes CDR1 GTSNPN and CDR2 SVGIG (reference sequence). Using immunoSEQ multiplex PCR, the repertoire was profiled, and TCRdb retains in-frame clones only, with some absent. The table includes around 130,000 clones, around 85% detected once. The donors were members of the roughly 130-subject validation cohort (separate from the approximately 670-subject first cohort). This TCR was recovered from a woman younger than 45 in good health and CMV-seronegative. The sequenced material came from PBMCs. The chain joins TRBV30 to TRBJ2-5; 7 bases fit TRBD2. DNA of the CDR3: TGTGCCTGGGGACGGGGGGTCCCCCAAGAGACCCAGTACTTC. This translates into CAWGRGVPQETQYF.